This T cell receptor beta chain is drawn from a study of early T cells in non-severe SARS-CoV-2 infection. At the level of the study: Bulk RNA isolated from unsorted whole blood underwent sequencing; chains were not paired.

This clonotype was seen ten or more times. A junction end diverges from the germline sequence, so it may reflect a read error. Each cDNA molecule carried a unique molecular identifier. MiXCR was run by TCRdb on the 5' RACE reads, yielding one entry per CDR3 protein. The sample yields about 64,000 distinct CDR3 sequences, 4.9% seen once. This CDR3 spans 15 amino acids. In germline, CDR1 is MNHEY, CDR2 SVGEGT. The sequence came from an adult who was a healthcare worker with PCR-confirmed SARS-CoV-2 infection or an uninfected control (not recorded which). The specimen was whole blood. The J gene is TRBJ1-2, the V gene TRBV6-2 or TRBV6-3; 7 bases agree with TRBD1. The CDR3 DNA reads TGTGCCAGCAGGTACTCGATGACAGGGACGGGAGGCTACACCTTC. Its protein product is CASRYSMTGTGGYTF.